Following are 29 T cell receptor beta chains from one sample sequenced in a study of shared clonotypes between healthy human individuals. Profiling relied on immunoSEQ multiplex PCR, and the TCRdb table lists in-frame clones only, not all of them. The sample contains 400,000 to 500,000 clones, 75% to 85% of which appear only once. Sequenced material: PBMCs. These receptors all stem from a woman between 40 and 55 years old in good health. Some clones in this sample may be carry-over from other donors' samples.

A few counts support this clone. The chain couples TRBV6-1 to TRBJ2-7; D not certain. V lost 2 bases to trimming and J lost 2 bases, with 10 bases between them. Germline V gives CDR1 MNHNS, CDR2 SASEGT. The CDR3 extends over 14 amino acids. The DNA for the CDR3 is TGTGCCAGCAGTGAACGAGTCCTTCCCTACGAGCAGTACTTC. It is translated as CASSERVLPYEQYF.

This clone was seen a handful of times. J is TRBJ2-7 and V is TRBV25-1; TRBD1 agrees at 7 bases. With V trimmed by 2 bases and J by 5 bases, 9 bases remained unmatched. Germline CDR1 MGHDK, CDR2 SYGVNS. The CDR3 sequence is 15 residues long. In DNA form, the CDR3 reads TGTGCCAGCAGTGAAACGAGGACAGGAGTGGACGAGCAGTACTTC. Residues: CASSETRTGVDEQYF.

The chain is built from TRBV21-1 and TRBJ2-4; the tabulated D call, TRBD1, remains unverified against the DNA. TRBV21-1 is noted as a pseudogene. CDR3 length equals 18 residues. The CDR3 loop is CASSNARDRGPAKNIQYF. In DNA form, the CDR3 reads TGTGCCAGCAGTAATGCCCGGGACAGGGGGCCTGCCAAAAACATTCAGTACTTC.

V usage is TRBV2 and J usage is TRBJ1-2; maybe TRBD1 (5 bases). This CDR3 is built from 14 residues. Germline CDR1 SNHLY, CDR2 FYNNEI. V was pared by 4 bases and J by 0 bases, with 9 bases between. For the CDR3, the DNA is TGTGCCAGCAGTGCGGGCAGGGCTAACTATGGCTACACCTTC. This codes for CASSAGRANYGYTF.

Concerning this clone: This likely came from a read error, as a far larger clone is one base away. The identical CDR3 is also encoded by other nucleotide sequences in the sample. This chain connects TRBV15 to TRBJ1-1, with TRBD1 as a possible D gene (5 bases). CDR3 size: 14 residues. V gave up 0 bases and J gave up 3 bases, with 8 bases separating them. From germline, CDR1 is LNHNV and CDR2 YYDKDF (reference sequence). The CDR3 protein is CATSRDLGDTEAFF. CDR3 DNA: TGTGCCACCAGCAGAGATCTGGGGGACACTGAAGCTTTCTTT.

This clone was seen a few times. This chain's CDR3 is CASSRLAISTNEQFF. The CDR3, as DNA: TGTGCCAGCAGTAGACTAGCGATATCTACCAATGAGCAGTTCTTC. This rearrangement joins TRBV28 to TRBJ2-1; 8 bases are shared with TRBD2. CDR1 is MDHEN, CDR2 SYDVKM, per germline. This CDR3 is built from 15 residues. Trimming at V came to 5 bases and at J to 6 bases, leaving 9 bases not matched to a gene.

CDR3 sequence reads: CASSLTQGRTEAFF. CDR3 in DNA: TGTGCCAGCAGCTTAACTCAGGGGCGGACTGAAGCTTTCTTT. The chain employs TRBV7-2 and TRBJ1-1, with D tentatively TRBD1 (6 bases). CDR3 length equals 14 residues. Trimming removed 2 bases at V and 5 bases at J, with 12 bases between. Germline CDR1 reads SGHTA; CDR2 reads FQGNSA.

The chain joins TRBV5-1 to TRBJ2-2, with a tentative D call TRBD1 (5 bases). Germline CDR1 and CDR2: SGHRS and YFSETQ. V was trimmed by 4 bases and J by 10 bases, leaving 20 bases between them. The CDR3 is 15 residues long. DNA for the CDR3: TGCGCCAGCAGCATTGACAGCCTTCTTACGTCGGAGCTGTTTTTT. Its translation is CASSIDSLLTSELFF.

V is TRBV7-3 and J is TRBJ1-2; tentatively, D is TRBD1 (6 bases). The CDR3 length is 14 residues. The germline V gene has CDR1 SGHTA and CDR2 FQGTGA. Deletions cut 1 base from V and 4 bases from J, with 10 bases between. In nucleotides, the CDR3 is TGTGCCAGCAGCTTAAGGGGGGCCGCCTATGGCTACACCTTC. Its translation is CASSLRGAAYGYTF.

The chain joins TRBV27 to TRBJ1-5, with D maybe TRBD1 (6 bases). Trimming removed 6 bases at V and 1 base at J, with 10 bases between. Germline V CDR1 and CDR2: MNHEY, SMNVEV (reference sequence). The CDR3 is 14 amino acids. The CDR3 region is CASRSDRSNQPQHF. Written as DNA, the CDR3 is TGTGCCAGCAGATCAGACAGGAGCAATCAGCCCCAGCATTTT.

The chain couples TRBV12-5 to TRBJ2-7; D is unclear. V was clipped by 5 bases and J by 4 bases, with 15 bases between them. The CDR3 sequence is 14 residues long. Germline CDR1 LGHNT, CDR2 FRNRAP. The DNA of the CDR3 is TGTGCTAGTGGTGCCTCGGGCACACTGTACGAGCAGTACTTC. This codes for CASGASGTLYEQYF.

This chain joins TRBV6-6 and TRBJ2-7; possibly TRBD1 for D (5 bases). V was pared by 0 bases and J by 2 bases, with 5 bases between. The CDR3 consists of 13 residues. Germline V gives CDR1 MNHNY, CDR2 SVGAGI (reference sequence). The CDR3 DNA sequence: TGTGCCAGCAGTTACTCAGGGGCCTACGAGCAGTACTTC. Its translation: CASSYSGAYEQYF.

This clone was seen more than once but under ten times. The gene calls are TRBV18 and TRBJ1-1; D is perhaps TRBD1 (6 bases). Trimming removed 0 bases from V and 4 bases from J, with 12 bases in between. Germline V gene sequence: CDR1 KGHSH, CDR2 LQKENI. The CDR3 is made up of 15 amino acids. The CDR3 DNA is TGTGCCAGCTCACCACCGGGACACTCGGGCACTGAAGCTTTCTTT. It specifies CASSPPGHSGTEAFF.

V is TRBV10-3 and J is TRBJ1-1; D remains unclear. V gave up 4 bases and J gave up 6 bases, with 15 bases separating them. Germline V CDR1 and CDR2: ENHRY, SYGVKD. This CDR3 region has 14 residues. The CDR3 nucleotides are TGTGCCATCAGTGTGGCAGGATTAAGCGCTGAAGCTTTCTTT. Amino acid sequence: CAISVAGLSAEAFF.

V and J are TRBV29-1 and TRBJ2-1, with 10 bases lining up with TRBD2. Per the germline V gene, CDR1 is SQVTM and CDR2 is ANQGSEA. Unmatched junction bases numbered 11, after V lost 7 bases and J lost 8 bases. The CDR3 runs 14 residues. This chain's CDR3 is CSAKAGGGGHEQFF. DNA for the CDR3: TGCAGCGCAAAAGCGGGAGGGGGGGGACATGAGCAGTTCTTC.

V and J are TRBV29-1 and TRBJ1-1; D is perhaps TRBD1 (6 bases). The CDR3 consists of 13 residues. CDR1 is SQVTM and CDR2 is ANQGSEA in the germline V gene. The ends were cut back, 7 bases at V and 1 base at J, with 13 bases in the middle. The CDR3 sequence: CSAQGGGNTEAFF. The CDR3 bases are TGCAGCGCTCAGGGAGGGGGGAACACTGAAGCTTTCTTT.

This clone was counted once. J is TRBJ2-3 and V is TRBV2; possibly TRBD2 for D (6 bases). This CDR3 spans 13 amino acids. Germline CDR1 SNHLY, CDR2 FYNNEI. V lost 9 bases, J lost 2 bases, and 12 bases lay in between. The CDR3 region is CARLSGFTDTQYF. In DNA, the CDR3 is TGTGCCAGGCTTAGCGGTTTCACAGATACGCAGTATTTT.

The chain recombines TRBV7-9 with TRBJ2-3, with 8 bases matching TRBD2. The length of the CDR3 is 15 residues. Germline trimming cut 5 bases from V and 4 bases from J; bases unmatched to any gene: 8. Germline lookup yields CDR1 SEHNR and CDR2 FQNEAQ (reference sequence). CDR3 residues: CASSRMGLVADTQYF. As DNA, the CDR3 is TGTGCCAGCAGCCGTATGGGACTAGTCGCAGATACGCAGTATTTT.

The J gene is TRBJ2-7, the V gene TRBV28; no clear D gene. The germline gives CDR1 MDHEN, CDR2 SYDVKM. V was shortened by 2 bases and J by 3 bases, with 11 bases between the two germline ends. CDR3 size: 14 residues. CDR3 sequence reads: CASSLRRADYEQYF. The CDR3 region has the DNA TGTGCCAGCAGTTTAAGACGAGCTGACTACGAGCAGTACTTC.

Only a few counts were recorded for this clone. The sample carries other DNA sequences with the same CDR3. The chain combines TRBV7-9 with TRBJ2-7, with 9 bases lining up with TRBD1. The CDR3 consists of 14 residues. Unmatched junction bases numbered 2, after V lost 2 bases and J lost 3 bases. Per the germline V gene, CDR1 is SEHNR and CDR2 is FQNEAQ (reference sequence). DNA of the CDR3: TGTGCCAGCAGCTTAAGACAGGGGGGCTACGAGCAGTACTTC. Its translation: CASSLRQGGYEQYF. The full variable domain, in which reference TRBV7-9 and TRBJ2-7 provide the parts outside the CDR3, is DTGVSQNPRHKITKRGQNVTFRCDPISEHNRLYWYRQTLGQGPEFLTYFQNEAQLEKSRLLSDRFSAERPKGSFSTLEIQRTEQGDSAMYLCASSLRQGGYEQYFGPGTRLTVT.

This CDR3 reads CASFGQGLIYGYTF. CDR3 bases: TGTGCCAGCTTCGGACAGGGACTAATCTATGGCTACACCTTC. The genes are TRBV25-1 and TRBJ1-2; 8 nucleotides align to TRBD1. The germline V gene encodes CDR1 MGHDK and CDR2 SYGVNS. The trim removed 8 bases at V and 4 bases at J, leaving 9 bases unmatched. The CDR3 loop spans 14 amino acids.

The sample holds one count of this clone. A much larger clone differs from this one at a single base, so this may be a read error. V usage is TRBV30 and J usage is TRBJ1-6, with 7 bases identical to TRBD1. The CDR3 spans 14 residues. V lost 2 bases, J lost 6 bases, and 4 bases stayed unmatched. Germline V gives CDR1 GTSNPN, CDR2 SVGIG (reference sequence). CDR3: CAWSNGTVNSPLHF. In DNA form, the CDR3 reads TGTGCCTGGAGTAACGGGACAGTTAATTCACCCCTCCACTTT.

The CDR3 DNA follows: TGTGCCAGCAGGCCTAGCGTAACAGATACGCAGTATTTT. This sequence encodes CASRPSVTDTQYF. The chain uses TRBV28 and TRBJ2-3, with D tentatively TRBD2 (6 bases). The CDR3 length is 13 residues. The germline V gene has CDR1 MDHEN and CDR2 SYDVKM. Trimming stripped 6 bases from V and 3 bases from J, with 10 bases between.

The CDR3 is CASSQEPGLVYNEQFF. CDR3 nucleotide sequence: TGTGCCAGCAGCCAAGAGCCCGGACTAGTCTACAATGAGCAGTTCTTC. The chain has TRBV4-2 and TRBJ2-1, with 7 bases fitting TRBD2. This CDR3 spans 16 amino acids. V lost 0 bases to trimming and J lost 3 bases; unmatched junction nucleotides: 5. Germline V gene sequence: CDR1 LGHNA, CDR2 YNFKEQ.

The DNA for the CDR3 is TGTGCCAGCAGCCAGGACAGAAGCAATCAGCCCCAGCATTTT. It is translated as CASSQDRSNQPQHF. The chain employs TRBV6-1 and TRBJ1-5; a weak D match, TRBD1 (6 bases). The CDR3 has 14 amino acids. In germline, CDR1 is MNHNS, CDR2 SASEGT. The V end lost 6 bases, the J end lost 1 base, and 10 bases lay between the germline ends.

This clone has just a few counts. The chain combines TRBV12-5 with TRBJ2-5; TRBD2 agrees at 14 bases. The CDR3 has 17 amino acids. Trimming removed 5 bases from V and 5 bases from J; junction bases left unmatched: 10. Per the germline V gene, CDR1 is LGHNT and CDR2 is FRNRAP. The CDR3 sequence: CASGAGTSGSLTETQYF. CDR3 DNA sequence: TGTGCTAGTGGTGCCGGGACTAGCGGGAGTCTGACGGAGACCCAGTACTTC.

This clone was observed at least ten times. The CDR3 DNA is TGCGCCAGCAGCCAAGTTGACATTTTGGTTTTCGGTGAGCAGTTCTTC. Its translation is CASSQVDILVFGEQFF. This sequence joins TRBV4-1 and TRBJ2-1; no firm D call. This CDR3 contains 16 residues. The germline gives CDR1 MGHRA, CDR2 YSYEKL. V lost 1 base and J 9 bases, leaving 19 bases between the germline ends.

In the case of this clone: Only one base separates this from a far larger clonotype, so it likely reflects a read error. This chain joins TRBV4-2 and TRBJ2-3; 9 nucleotides match TRBD1. The junction had 1 base not matched to a gene; V was cut back by 1 base and J by 5 bases. CDR3 size: 14 residues. Per germline, CDR1 LGHNA and CDR2 YNFKEQ. The CDR3 sequence: CASSQGTGVDTQYF. The CDR3 bases are TGTGCCAGCAGCCAAGGGACAGGGGTAGATACGCAGTATTTT.

CDR3 in amino acids: CASSQVNSVYYEQYF. The CDR3 nucleotides read TGTGCCAGCAGCCAAGTAAATAGCGTCTACTACGAGCAGTACTTC. The V gene is TRBV4-2, the J gene TRBJ2-7; D might be TRBD2 (5 bases). The CDR3 length is 15 residues. The V end was cut by 1 base, the J end by 3 bases, with 13 bases between. Germline V CDR1 and CDR2: LGHNA, YNFKEQ.